The rows below give T cell receptor beta chains drawn from one sample of a study of shared clonotypes between healthy human individuals. TCRdb's table, derived via immunoSEQ multiplex PCR, lists solely in-frame clones and lacks some. The sample records over 400,000 clones, over 70% being singletons. The sequencing input was PBMCs. Receptors were obtained from a woman aged 40 to 49 in good health. Some clones in this sample may be carry-over from other donors' samples. The CDR3 runs from the conserved cysteine through the conserved F or W. D genes are given only for firm matches. Part of the rows lack a size; the others show once, few, many or a class for expanded clones.

CDR3 DNA	CDR3 protein	V gene	J gene	D gene	clone size
TGTGCCAGCAGCATCCGACAGGGGGACCAAGAGACCCAGTACTTC	CASSIRQGDQETQYF	TRBV7-9	TRBJ2-5	TRBD1	NA
TGTGCCAGCAGCAGGGGACTAGCGGGCTACGAGCAGTACTTC	CASSRGLAGYEQYF	TRBV5-5	TRBJ2-7	TRBD2	NA
TGTGCCAGCAGGGGGAGCTACGAGCAGTACTTC	CASRGSYEQYF	TRBV2	TRBJ2-7	NA	NA
TGTGCCAGCTCACCAGAGGACAGCTTTGGCTACACCTTC	CASSPEDSFGYTF	TRBV18	TRBJ1-2	NA	NA
TGTGCCAGCAGTGTAAGGGAGGAGACAGCGGAAGCTTTCTTT	CASSVREETAEAFF	TRBV6-1	TRBJ1-1	NA	NA
TGTGCCAGCAGTTTTGAGACAACAAACTACGAGCAGTACTTC	CASSFETTNYEQYF	TRBV28	TRBJ2-7	NA	NA
TGCGCCAGCAGCCGGGGACTAGCGGGAGGAGAGACCCAGTACTTC	CASSRGLAGGETQYF	TRBV5-1	TRBJ2-5	TRBD2	NA
TGTGCCAGCACCCCACCAGGACTAGCCTACGAGCAGTACTTC	CASTPPGLAYEQYF	TRBV7-2	TRBJ2-7	TRBD2	NA
TGTGCCAGCAGGGTGGCGGGAATCCAAGAGACCCAGTACTTC	CASRVAGIQETQYF	TRBV2	TRBJ2-5	NA	NA
TGCGCCAGCAGCTTGGGTTCTCCTCTGGGAAACACCATATATTTT	CASSLGSPLGNTIYF	TRBV5-1	TRBJ1-3	NA	NA
TGTGCCAGTATGCGACAGGGGTCCTACGAGCAGTACTTC	CASMRQGSYEQYF	TRBV19	TRBJ2-7	TRBD1	NA
TGTGCCAGCAGCCAAGAGGTACTTTCTCCCCCCTACGAGCAGTACTTC	CASSQEVLSPPYEQYF	TRBV4-2	TRBJ2-7	NA	NA
TGCAGCGTCTATAAGGGGGCAGGGACAGAGACCCAGTACTTC	CSVYKGAGTETQYF	TRBV29-1	TRBJ2-5	TRBD1	NA
TGTGCCAGCAGCTTGAACAGCCGGGGAGATACGCAGTATTTT	CASSLNSRGDTQYF	TRBV5-5	TRBJ2-3	NA	NA
TGTGCCAGCAGTGATGCCGGGAAAGATACGCAGTATTTT	CASSDAGKDTQYF	TRBV6-1	TRBJ2-3	NA	NA
TGTGCCAGCAGCTCCAGTTATACAGCAACCTACGAGCAGTACTTC	CASSSSYTATYEQYF	TRBV11-2	TRBJ2-7	NA	few
TGCGCCAGCAAGGACCTCGCTTACGAGCAGTACTTC	CASKDLAYEQYF	TRBV10-2	TRBJ2-7	NA	NA
TGTGCCAGCAGTGAAGGGCCTAGCGGGACTCGCGACTACGAGCAGTACTTC	CASSEGPSGTRDYEQYF	TRBV25-1	TRBJ2-7	TRBD2	NA
TGTGCCAGCAGCATTGGGACAACCCAAGAGACCCAGTACTTC	CASSIGTTQETQYF	TRBV9	TRBJ2-5	NA	NA
TGTGCCAACGGAAGACAGGGAAACGACGAGCAGTACTTC	CANGRQGNDEQYF	TRBV10-3	TRBJ2-7	TRBD1	NA
TGTGCCATCAGTGGAGGAGGTGCGGGCGAGGATACGCAGTATTTT	CAISGGGAGEDTQYF	TRBV10-3	TRBJ2-3	NA	NA
TGTGCCAGCAGCTTAGAGGTTGGAAAACTGTTTTTT	CASSLEVGKLFF	TRBV7-9	TRBJ1-4	NA	NA
TGTGCCAGCAGCCAAGAAGGACCAGCGGGAGGGCCCGGGGAGCTGTTTTTT	CASSQEGPAGGPGELFF	TRBV4-2	TRBJ2-2	TRBD2	few
TGTGCCAGCTCATTCGACAGGGTGGAGAACACTGAAGCTTTCTTT	CASSFDRVENTEAFF	TRBV18	TRBJ1-1	TRBD1	NA
TGTGCCAGCAGTTCTAGTGGAGGTACCGGGGAGCTGTTTTTT	CASSSSGGTGELFF	TRBV6-5	TRBJ2-2	NA	many
TGTGCCAGCTCAAGCGAACTAGCGGGGCCCACAGATACGCAGTATTTT	CASSSELAGPTDTQYF	TRBV4-2	TRBJ2-3	TRBD2	once
TGCGCCAGCAGATTCTCGGGACAGAACACTGAAGCTTTCTTT	CASRFSGQNTEAFF	TRBV5-1	TRBJ1-1	NA	NA
TGTGCCAGCAGTGAAACGGGGGACGGGAGTCAGCCCCAGCATTTT	CASSETGDGSQPQHF	TRBV6-1	TRBJ1-5	NA	few
TGTGCCAGCTCCCCGACTAGCGCCTCTAACACCGGGGAGCTGTTTTTT	CASSPTSASNTGELFF	TRBV18	TRBJ2-2	TRBD2	many
TGCGCCAGCAGCCAAGCCGGCGTGACAAAAAGGAACTATGGCTACACCTTC	CASSQAGVTKRNYGYTF	TRBV4-1	TRBJ1-2	NA	once
TGCGCCAGCAGCCAAGATCGGACTCGGAACTACGAGCAGTACTTC	CASSQDRTRNYEQYF	TRBV4-1	TRBJ2-7	NA	NA
TGTGCCAGCAGTGTTGGGATGACAGGTTCGACTGAAGCTTTCTTT	CASSVGMTGSTEAFF	TRBV6-1	TRBJ1-1	NA	many
TGTGCCAGCAGTTACGGCGGGAGTGGGGAGACCCAGTACTTC	CASSYGGSGETQYF	TRBV6-5	TRBJ2-5	TRBD2	NA
TGTGCCAGCAGCTTAGGGAACAGGGGGGACACTGAAGCTTTCTTT	CASSLGNRGDTEAFF	TRBV7-2	TRBJ1-1	TRBD1	NA
TGTGCCAGCAGCTTCCCCGACAGGAGCCGAACCAGAAATTCCTACGAGCAGTACTTC	CASSFPDRSRTRNSYEQYF	TRBV11-2	TRBJ2-7	NA	once
TGTGCCAGCAGCAAGCGACTAGCGTTTATAGATACGCAGTATTTT	CASSKRLAFIDTQYF	TRBV7-6	TRBJ2-3	TRBD2	NA
TGTGTCAGCAAGGGACAGGGGAACACTGAAGCTTTCTTT	CVSKGQGNTEAFF	TRBV11-3	TRBJ1-1	TRBD1	NA
TGTGCCACCAACAGCTATGGCTACACCTTC	CATNSYGYTF	TRBV28	TRBJ1-2	NA	NA
TGCGCCAGCAGCCCCCTGGGGGGATACGAGCAGTACTTC	CASSPLGGYEQYF	TRBV5-1	TRBJ2-7	NA	NA
TGCGCCAGCAGCCACTTGCTAGCGGGATTTAATGACAATGAGCAGTTCTTC	CASSHLLAGFNDNEQFF	TRBV4-1	TRBJ2-1	TRBD2	NA
TGTGCCAGCAGTTTGGAGAAATCCTACGAGCAGTACTTC	CASSLEKSYEQYF	TRBV6-5	TRBJ2-7	NA	NA
TGTGCCAGCTCACCAGAGACAGGGGAGACCCAGTACTTC	CASSPETGETQYF	TRBV18	TRBJ2-5	TRBD1	NA
TGTGCCAGCAAGGGCATCCTAGAACTAGCGGGAGGCCACCCCACAGATACGCAGTATTTT	CASKGILELAGGHPTDTQYF	TRBV21-1	TRBJ2-3	NA	NA
TGTGCCAGCAGCCCCAGTTCAGGGACTGGCTACACCTTC	CASSPSSGTGYTF	TRBV11-2	TRBJ1-2	NA	NA
TGTGCCAGCAGTTTAGGAGGGACAGGGGCCTCAACTAATGAAAAACTGTTTTTT	CASSLGGTGASTNEKLFF	TRBV27	TRBJ1-4	TRBD1	many
TGTGCCAGCAGCCTAGGGACAGGGAGTAGCTATGGCTACACCTTC	CASSLGTGSSYGYTF	TRBV6-1	TRBJ1-2	TRBD1	NA
TGTGCCAGCCGAGACAGGGACGACTCTGGAAACACCATATATTTT	CASRDRDDSGNTIYF	TRBV6-1	TRBJ1-3	TRBD1	many
TGTGCCAGCAGCCGCCGAGGACTAGCCGATACCGGGGAGCTGTTTTTT	CASSRRGLADTGELFF	TRBV7-7	TRBJ2-2	TRBD2	NA
TGTGCCAGCAGTCCCGGCATGAGTTTGTACTTC	CASSPGMSLYF	TRBV27	TRBJ2-5	NA	NA
TGTGCCAGCAGCCCCTGGACAGGGGGTCATCAGCCCCAGCATTTT	CASSPWTGGHQPQHF	TRBV7-2	TRBJ1-5	TRBD1	NA
TGCGCCAGCAGCTCAGACGCGAACACCGGGGAGCTGTTTTTT	CASSSDANTGELFF	TRBV5-1	TRBJ2-2	NA	NA